These 14 T cell receptor beta chains originate from one sample sequenced in a study of early T cells in non-severe SARS-CoV-2 infection (dated by TCRdb to the early 2020s). Receptor libraries were prepared by 5' RACE. Sequencing instrument: NextSeq 500. TCRdb reworked the public reads: Q25 trimming with fastp, MiXCR clone assembly, productive beta chains retained. Identical CDR3 proteins give one entry, which carries the most common genes and DNA. For this sample the table gives about 40,000 distinct CDR3 sequences, of which over 3.5% were detected only once. Approximately 4.8% of the sample is taken by the ten largest. The source material was whole blood. The receptors derive from an adult who was a healthcare worker with PCR-confirmed SARS-CoV-2 infection or an uninfected control (not recorded which).

This clonotype was seen a handful of times. This chain joins TRBV11-2 and TRBJ2-2; no reliable D call. V dropped 7 bases and J dropped 0 bases, with 6 bases sitting between them. Germline lookup yields CDR1 SGHAT and CDR2 FQNNGV. The CDR3 is 13 residues long. The CDR3 is CASKEANTGELFF. In nucleotides, the CDR3 is TGTGCCAGCAAGGAAGCGAACACCGGGGAGCTGTTTTTT.

Many counts were recorded for this clonotype. The J gene is TRBJ1-1, the V gene TRBV27; no clear D. The CDR3 is 12 residues long. The germline V and J ends were trimmed by 5 bases and 5 bases, with 9 bases remaining between them. Germline V gene lookup returns CDR1 MNHEY and CDR2 SMNVEV (reference sequence). In DNA form, the CDR3 reads TGTGCCAGCAGTCCCGGTAGGACTGAAGCTTTCTTT. The encoded protein is CASSPGRTEAFF.

This clonotype has ten or more counts. The CDR3, as DNA: TGTGCCAGCAGTTACTCCCCGGGGAACTATGGCTACACCTTC. This gives the protein CASSYSPGNYGYTF. The chain carries TRBV6-6 and TRBJ1-2; no clear D. Trimming took 0 bases from V and 2 from J, leaving 7 bases between them. Germline V lookup: CDR1 MNHNY, CDR2 SVGAGI (reference sequence). The CDR3 runs to 14 residues.

Ten or more counts support this clonotype. This chain connects TRBV7-2 to TRBJ2-7, with D maybe TRBD1 (6 bases). The CDR3 extends over 14 amino acids. Germline values: CDR1 SGHTA, CDR2 FQGNSA. Trimming left V 6 bases short and J 6 bases short, with 18 bases between. The CDR3 reads CASRQPGAFSEQYF. The DNA of the CDR3 is TGTGCCAGCAGACAGCCAGGGGCATTCTCCGAGCAGTACTTC. Based on the CDR3 plus reference TRBV7-2 and TRBJ2-7, the full variable domain is GAGVSQSPSNKVTEKGKDVELRCDPISGHTALYWYRQSLGQGLEFLIYFQGNSAPDKSGLPSDRFSAERTGGSVSTLTIQRTQQEDSAVYLCASRQPGAFSEQYFGPGTRLTVT.

This clonotype appeared many times. The J gene is TRBJ1-6, the V gene TRBV7-9, with D maybe TRBD1 (5 bases). V lost 4 bases and J 10 bases, leaving 11 bases between the germline ends. CDR1 SEHNR and CDR2 FQNEAQ come from the germline V gene (reference sequence). CDR3 length: 13 residues. For the CDR3, the DNA is TGTGCCAGCAGCTGGGACGGTGACTCACCCCTCCACTTT. It is translated as CASSWDGDSPLHF.

This chain uses TRBV2 with TRBJ1-1; no definite D call. V was shortened by 4 bases and J by 5 bases, with 14 bases between the two germline ends. This CDR3 region has 14 residues. CDR1 and CDR2 (germline): SNHLY, FYNNEI. The chain's CDR3 is CASSGLNLGTEAFF. CDR3 DNA sequence: TGTGCCAGCAGTGGCCTGAACCTCGGGACTGAAGCTTTCTTT.

The CDR3 sequence is CSARKPGGAKNIQYF. The CDR3 nucleotides read TGCAGTGCTAGAAAACCCGGGGGAGCCAAAAACATTCAGTACTTC. This chain connects TRBV20-1 to TRBJ2-4; D may be TRBD2 (6 bases). This CDR3 region has 15 residues. The V end lost 2 bases, the J end lost 0 bases, and 11 bases lay between the germline ends. Germline V gives CDR1 DFQATT, CDR2 SNEGSKA (reference sequence).

At least ten counts were recorded for this clonotype. The chain employs TRBV19 and TRBJ2-3; D is perhaps TRBD1 or TRBD2 (5 bases each). Deletions cut 6 bases from V and 6 bases from J, with 19 bases between. The CDR3 loop spans 15 amino acids. Germline values: CDR1 LNHDA, CDR2 SQIVND (reference sequence). CDR3 sequence: CASSTDHLGADTQYF. The CDR3 DNA reads TGTGCCAGTAGCACCGACCACCTCGGGGCTGATACGCAGTATTTT. The full variable domain, completed using reference TRBV19 and TRBJ2-3, is DGGITQSPKYLFRKEGQNVTLSCEQNLNHDAMYWYRQDPGQGLRLIYYSQIVNDFQKGDIAEGYSVSREKKESFPLTVTSAQKNPTAFYLCASSTDHLGADTQYFGPGTRLTVL.

This clonotype has at least ten counts. The chain is built from TRBV30 and TRBJ1-6; perhaps TRBD1 as D (5 bases). From germline, CDR1 is GTSNPN and CDR2 SVGIG (reference sequence). This CDR3 is 16 amino acids long. V shed 1 base and J shed 5 bases, with 15 bases lying between them. As DNA, the CDR3 is TGTGCCTGGAGTGGGTCCACCGGGACTAATAATTCACCCCTCCACTTT. This sequence encodes CAWSGSTGTNNSPLHF.

The J gene is TRBJ1-2, the V gene TRBV3-1; 12 positions match TRBD1. This CDR3 comprises 16 residues. The V and J ends lost 4 bases and 5 bases, in that order; junction bases with no gene match: 8. Per the germline V gene, CDR1 is LGHDT and CDR2 is YNNKEL (reference sequence). CDR3: CASSPKGQGASYGYTF. In DNA, the CDR3 is TGTGCCAGCAGCCCAAAGGGACAGGGGGCGTCGTATGGCTACACCTTC.

This chain links TRBV12-3 or TRBV12-4 with TRBJ2-5, with D uncertain. V gave up 3 bases and J gave up 2 bases, with 7 bases separating them. The length of the CDR3 is 13 residues. CDR3 loop: CASSFAGQETQYF. The CDR3 DNA reads as TGTGCCAGCAGTTTTGCAGGACAAGAGACCCAGTACTTC.

This clonotype was picked up many times. The rearrangement uses TRBV20-1 and TRBJ2-7; the match to TRBD2 covers 8 bases. V lost 0 bases and J lost 3; bases outside the gene matches: 19. The CDR3 is 19 amino acids. CDR1 DFQATT and CDR2 SNEGSKA come from the germline V gene (reference sequence). CDR3 DNA sequence: TGCAGTGCTAGAGATGCTGGACAGCTCCCGGGACTAGAACGCTACGAGCAGTACTTC. Amino acid sequence: CSARDAGQLPGLERYEQYF.

This clonotype was observed a handful of times. The CDR3 DNA reads TGTGCCAGCAGCTTTCTAGCGGGGGGGCGTGAAAACATTCAGTACTTC. Translation: CASSFLAGGRENIQYF. The J gene is TRBJ2-4, the V gene TRBV5-4; 12 bases are shared with TRBD2. V shed 2 bases and J 5 bases; nucleotides not matched to a gene: 5. This CDR3 has 16 residues. Germline V gene data show CDR1 as SGHNT and CDR2 as YYREEE (reference sequence).

This clonotype was detected ten times or more. The rearrangement joins TRBV28 to TRBJ2-1; D possibly corresponds to TRBD2 (5 bases). The length of the CDR3 is 14 residues. Germline V CDR1 and CDR2: MDHEN, SYDVKM. The ends were cut back, 6 bases at V and 6 bases at J, with 15 bases in the middle. The CDR3 coding sequence is TGTGCCAGCAGAGGACTTAGTGGTGGCAATGAGCAGTTCTTC. Translation: CASRGLSGGNEQFF.